Listed here are 30 T cell receptor beta chains from one sample, sequenced in a study of post-analysis software for immune sequencing data. Study-level points and caveats: Among roughly five TRBV segments more frequent in patients than controls were TRBV5-6, TRBV5-1 and TRBV20-1.

No cognate antigen is known for these TCRs. Unique molecular identifiers had been added to the TCR beta cDNA libraries. MiXCR was run by TCRdb on the PCR reads, yielding one entry per CDR3 protein. The data hold 150,000 to 200,000 distinct CDR3 sequences, with 30% observed a single time. Sequenced: blood. These TCRs come from a girl between 10 and 17 years old with multiple sclerosis.

V gene TRBV7-6 combines with J gene TRBJ2-5; TRBD1 is a possible D gene (6 bases). Germline V CDR1 and CDR2: SGHVS, FNYEAQ. V was shortened by 1 base and J by 2 bases, with 8 bases between the two germline ends. This CDR3 has 14 amino acids. Written as DNA, the CDR3 is TGTGCCAGCAGCTTAGAGGGGGAGCAAGAGACCCAGTACTTC. It yields the protein CASSLEGEQETQYF.

This clonotype appeared many times. The rearrangement links TRBV15 to TRBJ2-1; D is possibly TRBD1 (7 bases). Germline assignment: CDR1 LNHNV and CDR2 YYDKDF (reference sequence). V was cut by 2 bases and J by 14 bases, with 19 bases left in between. The CDR3 sequence is 14 residues long. Here the CDR3 DNA reads TGTGCCACCAGCAGACCCTCAACACAGGGGAGGAAGTTCTTC. It translates to CATSRPSTQGRKFF.

Worth noting for this clonotype: It may be a read error: a sequence one base away is much more abundant. The rearrangement links TRBV3-1 to TRBJ2-3, with TRBD2 identical over 7 bases. The CDR3 consists of 17 residues. J gave up 2 bases and V 7 bases, and 15 bases lay outside the gene matches. CDR1 is LGHDT, CDR2 YNNKEL, per germline (reference sequence). CDR3 in amino acids: CASTRGLVGGNTDTQYF. CDR3 in DNA: TGTGCCAGCACCCGCGGACTAGTGGGAGGGAACACAGATACGCAGTATTTT.

The sample holds many counts of this clonotype. The V call is TRBV7-2, the J call TRBJ2-3; maybe TRBD1 (5 bases). CDR3 length: 17 residues. The V end was cut by 6 bases, the J end by 0 bases, with 19 bases between. Germline V gene data show CDR1 as SGHTA and CDR2 as FQGNSA. The CDR3 protein is CASRDTLFGASTDTQYF. The CDR3 DNA follows: TGTGCCAGCAGGGACACTCTTTTTGGCGCGAGCACAGATACGCAGTATTTT.

This clonotype was observed many times. The junction departs from germline at one end; a sequencing error may be responsible. CDR3 sequence: CASSANPDSYNEQFF. The CDR3 coding sequence is TGTGCTAGCAGCGCCAACCCGGACTCCTACAATGAGCAGTTCTTC. The V gene is TRBV7-7, the J gene TRBJ2-1, with D unresolved. This CDR3 is built from 15 residues. Germline V lookup: CDR1 SSHAT, CDR2 FNYEAQ (reference sequence).

This chain uses TRBV28 with TRBJ1-2; D gene unclear. The CDR3 spans 14 residues. The V and J ends lost 3 bases and 8 bases respectively, with 16 bases between them. Germline CDR1 reads MDHEN; CDR2 reads SYDVKM. CDR3 nucleotides: TGTGCCAGCAGTTTGGCGCCAAGGGTGTCGGGCTACACCTTC. Its protein product is CASSLAPRVSGYTF.

This clonotype was counted ten times or more. The rearrangement links TRBV7-3 to TRBJ1-6; no definite D call. The CDR3 is 14 residues long. The germline V and J ends were trimmed by 0 bases and 8 bases, with 8 bases remaining between them. Germline V gives CDR1 SGHTA, CDR2 FQGTGA. The CDR3 here is CASSLTGLDSPLHF. The CDR3 DNA sequence: TGTGCCAGCAGCTTAACCGGTCTCGATTCACCCCTCCACTTT.

The chain couples TRBV5-1 to TRBJ2-5; possible D gene TRBD1, 5 bases. The CDR3 runs 15 residues. Germline V lookup: CDR1 SGHRS, CDR2 YFSETQ. Trimming took 5 bases from V and 11 from J, leaving 25 bases between them. The CDR3 sequence is CASSRSPVGQVEQYF. The CDR3 nucleotides read TGCGCCAGCAGTCGTTCCCCCGTGGGGCAGGTTGAGCAGTACTTC.

This clonotype occurred once. The chain recombines TRBV20-1 with TRBJ2-7; perhaps TRBD2 as D (5 bases). CDR1 and CDR2 (germline): DFQATT, SNEGSKA (reference sequence). This CDR3 comprises 12 residues. V lost 5 bases to trimming and J lost 5 bases, with 13 bases between them. CDR3 sequence: CSAGRNGNEQYF. The CDR3, as DNA: TGCAGTGCTGGACGAAACGGGAACGAGCAGTACTTC.

This clonotype was picked up one time. The junction shows a germline mismatch at one end, possibly a read error. V gene TRBV6-2 or TRBV6-3 combines with J gene TRBJ1-2; no firm D call. Per germline, CDR1 MNHEY and CDR2 SVGEGT. The CDR3 extends over 12 amino acids. CDR3 loop: CTSTHGGHGYTF. In DNA form, the CDR3 reads TGTACCAGCACCCACGGTGGGCATGGCTACACCTTC.

In its sample, this clonotype was seen a few times. V is TRBV6-2 or TRBV6-3 and J is TRBJ2-1; D is ambiguous. The germline V and J ends were trimmed by 4 bases and 9 bases, with 13 bases remaining between them. The CDR3 loop spans 13 amino acids. The germline V gene encodes CDR1 MNHEY and CDR2 SVGEGT. CDR3 nucleotide sequence: TGTGCCAGCAGTTCTTCCCTTCTGGGTGAGCAGTTCTTC. Its protein is CASSSSLLGEQFF.

At least ten counts were recorded for this clonotype. The rearrangement links TRBV20-1 to TRBJ2-3; D gene uncertain. In germline, CDR1 is DFQATT, CDR2 SNEGSKA (reference sequence). This CDR3 contains 14 residues. The germline V and J ends were trimmed by 6 bases and 2 bases, with 15 bases remaining between them. CDR3 in DNA: TGCAGTGCCCCAGGCCAACCAACCACAGATACGCAGTATTTT. Protein sequence: CSAPGQPTTDTQYF.

This chain connects TRBV20-1 to TRBJ2-5; D not certain. The V end lost 0 bases, the J end lost 5 bases, and 4 bases lay between the germline ends. This CDR3 has 11 amino acids. Germline lookup yields CDR1 DFQATT and CDR2 SNEGSKA (reference sequence). CDR3 residues: CSARDGETQYF. The CDR3 DNA is TGCAGTGCTAGAGATGGGGAGACCCAGTACTTC.

This clonotype was found once. A much more abundant neighbour one base away suggests this may be a read error. The chain uses TRBV29-1 and TRBJ2-5, with 8 bases aligning to TRBD2. Unmatched junction bases numbered 20, after V lost 6 bases and J lost 11 bases. Germline V gene lookup returns CDR1 SQVTM and CDR2 ANQGSEA. This CDR3 has 15 residues. This chain's CDR3 is CSVLGTSRGFNEQYF. For the CDR3, the DNA is TGCAGCGTCCTCGGGACTAGTAGGGGGTTCAATGAGCAGTACTTC.

This clonotype was recorded a few times. The chain couples TRBV7-8 to TRBJ1-4; tentative D call: TRBD1 (5 bases). V lost 5 bases, J lost 8 bases, and 12 bases lay in between. The CDR3 loop spans 13 amino acids. CDR1 and CDR2 from the germline V gene are SGHVS and FQNEAQ. The CDR3 here is CASSGAQGEKLFF. Written as DNA, the CDR3 is TGTGCCAGCAGCGGGGCCCAGGGAGAAAAACTGTTTTTT.

This sequence joins TRBV9 and TRBJ1-2; D remains unclear. The V gene lost 0 bases and the J gene lost 6 bases, with 9 bases spanning the gap. The CDR3 contains 13 residues. Germline V gene lookup returns CDR1 SGDLS and CDR2 YYNGEE. As DNA, the CDR3 is TGTGCCAGCAGCGTAGAGGAATTTGATGGCTACACCTTC. The encoded protein is CASSVEEFDGYTF.

Details on this clonotype: Mismatch with germline at one junction end may stem from a read error. This rearrangement joins TRBV20-1 to TRBJ1-4, with D maybe TRBD1 (6 bases). Germline V gene lookup returns CDR1 DFQATT and CDR2 SNEGSKA (reference sequence). The CDR3 has 14 residues. The CDR3 DNA follows: TGCAGTGCGGGGGGGGGACATCGCGATGAAAAACGGTTTTTT. Translating it yields CSAGGGHRDEKRFF.

This clonotype was detected only a few times. V is TRBV7-8 and J is TRBJ2-2, with 7 bases that match TRBD2. Germline V gene data show CDR1 as SGHVS and CDR2 as FQNEAQ. Losses at the gene ends were 3 bases for V and 8 bases for J; bases not matched to a gene: 6. The CDR3 covers 14 residues. CDR3 loop: CASSFQREGGELFF. In DNA form, the CDR3 reads TGTGCCAGCAGCTTTCAGCGGGAAGGAGGGGAGCTGTTTTTT.

There are a few counts of this clonotype. The chain employs TRBV29-1 and TRBJ1-2; TRBD1 might be the D (6 bases). Germline V gives CDR1 SQVTM, CDR2 ANQGSEA. Trimming stripped 8 bases from V and 8 bases from J, with 18 bases between. This CDR3 has 12 residues. The DNA of the CDR3 is TGCAGCTCTCGGACAGCGGGCGGGGGCTACACCTTC. Translation: CSSRTAGGGYTF.

Comment on this clonotype: A single base separates this from a much larger clone, so it may be a read error. This chain links TRBV28 with TRBJ2-5; 12 nucleotides agree with TRBD2. Unmatched junction bases numbered 18, after V lost 5 bases and J lost 11 bases. This CDR3 has 17 residues. Germline-derived CDR1 and CDR2 are MDHEN and SYDVKM. The CDR3 DNA sequence: TGTGCCAGCAGTCCGACGATACGACTAGCGGGAGTGGTTGAGCAGTACTTC. Its translation is CASSPTIRLAGVVEQYF.

In its sample, this clonotype was seen many times. The rearrangement joins TRBV7-8 to TRBJ1-2; tentatively, D is TRBD1 (6 bases). Germline CDR1 SGHVS, CDR2 FQNEAQ. The CDR3 spans 14 residues. V lost 2 bases to trimming and J lost 6 bases, with 13 bases between them. The CDR3 DNA sequence: TGTGCCAGCAGCTTAATTTGGCAGGGGAATGGCTACACCTTC. Residues: CASSLIWQGNGYTF.

This chain uses TRBV5-5 with TRBJ1-2, with D perhaps matching TRBD1 (6 bases). The V gene's germline CDR1 is SGHKS and CDR2 YYEKEE (reference sequence). The CDR3 sequence is 15 residues long. Trimming cost V 1 base and J 2 bases, with 12 bases left between them. DNA for the CDR3: TGTGCCAGCAGCTTGTATTTACAGGGAAACTATGGCTACACCTTC. The encoded protein is CASSLYLQGNYGYTF.

The sample holds a few counts of this clonotype. The chain has TRBV12-3 or TRBV12-4 and TRBJ1-2; the D gene is possibly TRBD1 (6 bases). Trimming stripped 6 bases from V and 8 bases from J, with 16 bases between. CDR3 length: 13 residues. The CDR3 DNA reads as TGTGCCAGCAGCCCCACAGGGCCCGGGGGCTACACCTTC. Translation: CASSPTGPGGYTF.

The chain combines TRBV20-1 with TRBJ2-1; no reliable D call. V was trimmed by 3 bases and J by 6 bases, leaving 12 bases between them. In germline, CDR1 is DFQATT, CDR2 SNEGSKA (reference sequence). This CDR3 comprises 13 residues. DNA for the CDR3: TGCAGTGCTAGTATTATCGGGTTCAATGAGCAGTTCTTC. Amino acid sequence: CSASIIGFNEQFF.

This clonotype was seen at least ten times. The CDR3, as DNA: TGTGCCAGCAGCCCCGGGGGACTAGCGGACTACAATGAGCAGTTCTTC. Its translation is CASSPGGLADYNEQFF. This chain connects TRBV12-3 or TRBV12-4 to TRBJ2-1, with TRBD2 matching 11 bases. The CDR3 spans 16 residues. V lost 6 bases to trimming and J lost 3 bases; unmatched junction nucleotides: 7.

The chain combines TRBV29-1 with TRBJ2-7; no clear D gene. V was pared by 6 bases and J by 0 bases, with 15 bases between. Germline-derived CDR1 and CDR2 are SQVTM and ANQGSEA. This CDR3 has 14 amino acids. The CDR3 bases are TGCAGCGTCCGACAAATGGGCTACTCCTACGAGCAGTACTTC. This gives the protein CSVRQMGYSYEQYF.

This clonotype turned up a few times. This chain links TRBV28 with TRBJ1-4; no reliable D call. V was clipped by 4 bases and J by 11 bases, with 14 bases between them. This CDR3 has 13 residues. CDR1 and CDR2 from the germline V gene are MDHEN and SYDVKM. CDR3 DNA: TGTGCCAGCAGTTCCGGGAAGGGAACCAAACTGTTTTTT. Translated, it gives CASSSGKGTKLFF.

This clonotype was seen only a few times. CDR3 residues: CASSILADAQYF. In DNA form, the CDR3 reads TGTGCCAGCAGCATACTAGCGGATGCGCAGTATTTT. V is TRBV12-3 or TRBV12-4 and J is TRBJ2-3; 8 bases line up with TRBD2. V lost 6 bases and J lost 10; bases outside the gene matches: 6. The CDR3 sequence is 12 residues long.

The table lists this clonotype with many counts. This rearrangement joins TRBV7-6 to TRBJ2-1, with D hard to call. The CDR3 has 11 amino acids. V was clipped by 4 bases and J by 7 bases, with 5 bases between them. The germline gives CDR1 SGHVS, CDR2 FNYEAQ. CDR3 residues: CASSWSNEQFF. CDR3 nucleotides: TGTGCCAGCAGCTGGTCAAATGAGCAGTTCTTC.

This clonotype was recorded many times. The gene calls are TRBV7-2 and TRBJ2-7; D perhaps matches TRBD2 (5 bases). Germline CDR1 reads SGHTA; CDR2 reads FQGNSA. With 1 base removed from V and 0 bases from J, the gap between germline ends came to 13 bases. CDR3 length: 16 amino acids. In nucleotides, the CDR3 is TGTGCCAGCAGCTTAGGAGTTCCTAGCCGCTCCTACGAGCAGTACTTC. The encoded protein is CASSLGVPSRSYEQYF.